The 13 T cell receptor beta chains presented below share a single source sample, sequenced in a study of T cells in Graves' hyperthyroidism and ophthalmopathy. From RNA transcripts, TCR beta CDR3 regions were amplified. When the TCR CDR3 underwent first-round RT-PCR, the HTBI primer set was used. TCRdb reprocessed the multiplex PCR reads via MiXCR and lists one record per CDR3 protein. The table records approximately 150,000 distinct CDR3 sequences, around 8.9% of them present only once. Sequencing was done on a sample of blood. These receptors came from a woman between 18 and 30 years old with Graves' hyperthyroidism that later progressed to Graves' ophthalmopathy.

This clonotype showed up many times. The gene calls are TRBV6-5 and TRBJ2-5; a weak D match, TRBD1 (6 bases). This CDR3 region has 14 residues. Germline CDR1 and CDR2: MNHEY and SVGAGI. V lost 2 bases and J 2 bases, leaving 9 bases between the germline ends. In nucleotides, the CDR3 is TGTGCCAGCAGTTACGTCCAGGGGCAAGAGACCCAGTACTTC. It yields the protein CASSYVQGQETQYF.

This clonotype was detected only a few times. This sequence joins TRBV5-6 and TRBJ2-1; D unresolved. V shed 4 bases and J shed 2 bases, with 13 bases lying between them. CDR3 length: 15 amino acids. The germline CDR1 and CDR2 sequences are SGHDT and YYEEEE. Here the CDR3 DNA reads TGTGCCAGCAGCCCCCTTGCGGCACCCTACAATGAGCAGTTCTTC. The encoded protein is CASSPLAAPYNEQFF.

At least ten counts were recorded for this clonotype. The chain links TRBV6-1 to TRBJ1-5; D gene uncertain. CDR3 length: 13 residues. Germline CDR1 MNHNS, CDR2 SASEGT. The ends were cut back, 7 bases at V and 4 bases at J, with 11 bases in the middle. The CDR3 region has the DNA TGTGCCAGCAATCTGGTGACAAATCAGCCCCAGCATTTT. This sequence encodes CASNLVTNQPQHF.

V gene TRBV9 combines with J gene TRBJ1-6, with 8 bases identical to TRBD1. This CDR3 has 14 amino acids. Germline V lookup: CDR1 SGDLS, CDR2 YYNGEE. Unmatched junction bases numbered 4, after V lost 1 base and J lost 10 bases. CDR3 region: CASSVQGARSPLHF. The CDR3 region has the DNA TGTGCCAGCAGCGTACAGGGGGCCCGATCACCCCTCCACTTT. Looking up the rest from reference TRBV9 and TRBJ1-6 gives the full variable domain: DSGVTQTPKHLITATGQRVTLRCSPRSGDLSVYWYQQSLDQGLQFLIQYYNGEERAKGNILERFSAQQFPDLHSELNLSSLELGDSALYFCASSVQGARSPLHFGNGTRLTVT.

The rearrangement joins TRBV6-1 to TRBJ1-1, with 9 bases that match TRBD1. The CDR3 contains 16 residues. Germline CDR1 and CDR2: MNHNS and SASEGT. Losses at the gene ends were 5 bases for V and 0 bases for J; bases not matched to a gene: 7. Here the CDR3 reads CASSRTGGRMNTEAFF. DNA of the CDR3: TGTGCCAGCAGTCGCACAGGGGGCCGTATGAACACTGAAGCTTTCTTT.

This clonotype was picked up many times. The J gene is TRBJ2-5, the V gene TRBV27; unclear D gene. V lost 5 bases and J lost 2, with 15 bases in between. This CDR3 spans 15 amino acids. Germline V gene lookup returns CDR1 MNHEY and CDR2 SMNVEV (reference sequence). The CDR3 reads CASSPTTYQQETQYF. The CDR3 DNA sequence: TGTGCCAGCAGTCCCACTACATATCAGCAAGAGACCCAGTACTTC.

Concerning this clonotype itself: A single base separates this from a much larger clone, so it may be a read error. The J gene is TRBJ2-3, the V gene TRBV7-3; D not certain. V lost 6 bases to trimming and J lost 1 base, with 8 bases between them. Germline V lookup: CDR1 SGHTA, CDR2 FQGTGA. CDR3 size: 13 residues. The CDR3 bases are TGTGCCAGCAGGACGAGTGGCACAGATACGCAGTATTTT. Amino acid sequence: CASRTSGTDTQYF.

The sample holds many counts of this clonotype. CDR3 in amino acids: CASSQASDTGELFF. The CDR3, as DNA: TGTGCCAGCAGCCAGGCGTCAGACACCGGGGAGCTGTTTTTT. This rearrangement joins TRBV3-1 to TRBJ2-2; the D is unclear. The germline gives CDR1 LGHDT, CDR2 YNNKEL (reference sequence). The CDR3 extends over 14 amino acids. V gave up 3 bases and J gave up 3 bases, with 8 bases separating them.

This clonotype was detected many times. The chain carries TRBV28 and TRBJ2-3, with TRBD1 matching over 9 bases. Trimming cost V 1 base and J 5 bases; bases outside gene matches: 4. This CDR3 contains 15 residues. From germline, CDR1 is MDHEN and CDR2 SYDVKM. The CDR3 reads CASSLSGTGIDTQYF. The CDR3 DNA reads TGTGCCAGCAGTTTATCGGGGACAGGGATAGATACGCAGTATTTT.

This clonotype has more than one count but fewer than ten. The chain has TRBV9 and TRBJ2-2; weak D call: TRBD2 (6 bases). The CDR3 spans 15 residues. Trimming took 4 bases from V and 9 from J, leaving 19 bases between them. Germline V gene lookup returns CDR1 SGDLS and CDR2 YYNGEE. The CDR3 reads CASSFGSASLRELFF. DNA for the CDR3: TGTGCCAGCAGCTTCGGGAGTGCGAGTCTGAGGGAGCTGTTTTTT.

This clonotype has at least ten counts. J is TRBJ1-5 and V is TRBV15; D is uncertain. The CDR3 is 14 residues long. The germline V and J ends were trimmed by 1 base and 1 base, with 5 bases remaining between them. Germline V lookup: CDR1 LNHNV, CDR2 YYDKDF (reference sequence). CDR3 sequence: CATSRAGSNQPQHF. CDR3 coding DNA: TGTGCCACCAGCAGAGCGGGGAGCAATCAGCCCCAGCATTTT.

This clonotype was seen repeatedly, ten times or more. The CDR3 region has the DNA TGTGCCACCAGTGATACCATGGGGCTGGGAAGAGATACGCAGTATTTT. Encoded protein: CATSDTMGLGRDTQYF. The rearrangement links TRBV24-1 to TRBJ2-3; weak D call: TRBD1 (5 bases). The germline V gene has CDR1 KGHDR and CDR2 SFDVKD. The CDR3 sequence is 16 residues long. The V and J ends lost 3 bases and 5 bases respectively, with 17 bases between them.

The chain links TRBV19 to TRBJ2-7; unclear D gene. In germline, CDR1 is LNHDA, CDR2 SQIVND (reference sequence). Trimming removed 1 base at V and 3 bases at J, with 7 bases between. The CDR3 sequence is 13 residues long. CDR3 loop: CASSIAEFYEQYF. In DNA form, the CDR3 reads TGTGCCAGTAGTATAGCAGAGTTCTACGAGCAGTACTTC.